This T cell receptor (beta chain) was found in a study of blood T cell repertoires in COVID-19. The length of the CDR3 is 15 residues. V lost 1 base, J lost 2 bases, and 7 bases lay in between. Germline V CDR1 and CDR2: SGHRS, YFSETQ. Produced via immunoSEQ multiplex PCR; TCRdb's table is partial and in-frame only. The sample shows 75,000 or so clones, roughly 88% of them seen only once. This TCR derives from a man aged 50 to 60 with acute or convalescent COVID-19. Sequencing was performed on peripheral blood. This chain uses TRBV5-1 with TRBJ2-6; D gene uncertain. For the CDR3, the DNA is TGCGCCAGCAGCTTGTACAGTGCTGGGGCCAACGTCCTGACTTTC. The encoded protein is CASSLYSAGANVLTF.